This T cell receptor (beta chain) was profiled in a study of blood T cells in healthy people across ages. Alongside a J-beta primer mix, a sample-barcoded 5' primer served in a second PCR lasting roughly 6 to 11 cycles. Every sample returned 2.5 million or more CDR3-containing paired-end reads. TCRdb called the 5' RACE reads again in MiXCR, with one record for every CDR3 protein. The data hold some 800,000 distinct CDR3 sequences, with approximately 25% observed a single time. The CDR3 extends over 12 amino acids. V was pared by 3 bases and J by 7 bases, with 6 bases between. Total RNA was extracted at no less than 6 micrograms per sample. This clonotype was seen many times. These records were also assigned to another study, of T cells of mothers and their children. Turning to that study: Donation came from three healthy Caucasian mothers together with their six children. Mothers yielded over 9 million CDR3 reads, children some 2.9 million each.

The clonotype comes from a boy aged 5-17 years in good health. This chain links TRBV12-3 or TRBV12-4 with TRBJ2-2; D not certain. The sample was blood. The CDR3 DNA reads TGTGCCAGCAGTTTTTTCTACGGGGAGCTGTTTTTT. It translates to CASSFFYGELFF.